The 20 T cell receptor beta chains below were found in one sample sequenced in a study of cytomegalovirus exposure and HLA in healthy donors. Primers: 60 Vbeta forward and 13 Jbeta reverse. The repertoire was sequenced with immunoSEQ multiplex PCR; TCRdb's copy has only in-frame clones and lacks some. The table lists approximately 190,000 clones, around 86% of them singletons. The sequenced material came from PBMCs. All receptors come from a man in his thirties or forties in good health and CMV-seronegative.

The CDR3: CASSQDWPEQYF. CDR3 sequence (DNA): TGCGCCAGCAGCCAAGATTGGCCCGAGCAGTACTTC. This sequence joins TRBV4-3 and TRBJ2-7, with D hard to call. The CDR3 has 12 residues. Trimming removed 0 bases at V and 6 bases at J, with 6 bases between. Germline CDR1 and CDR2: LGHNA and YSLEER.

V is TRBV19 and J is TRBJ1-1; tentatively, D is TRBD1 (5 bases). Deletions cut 3 bases from V and 0 bases from J, with 11 bases between. This CDR3 has 15 residues. Germline CDR1 LNHDA, CDR2 SQIVND (reference sequence). The CDR3 is CASSMSGGVNTEAFF. The CDR3 DNA reads TGTGCCAGTAGTATGAGCGGAGGGGTGAACACTGAAGCTTTCTTT.

The chain couples TRBV19 to TRBJ1-2; 9 bases line up with TRBD1. The CDR3 runs to 14 residues. Losses at the gene ends were 4 bases for V and 8 bases for J; bases not matched to a gene: 8. Germline CDR1 is LNHDA and CDR2 is SQIVND (reference sequence). The CDR3 DNA sequence: TGTGCCAGTAGTAACTGGGATACAGGGGGCGGCTACACCTTC. It is translated as CASSNWDTGGGYTF.

V gene TRBV11-1 combines with J gene TRBJ2-1, with D possibly being TRBD2 (6 bases). Per germline, CDR1 SGHAT and CDR2 FQDESV (reference sequence). Trimming took 3 bases from V and 9 from J, leaving 15 bases between them. The CDR3 is 14 residues long. CDR3 DNA: TGTGCCAGCAGCTTCTGGGGGGAGAGGAGTGAGCAGTTCTTC. Protein sequence: CASSFWGERSEQFF.

V usage is TRBV6-4 and J usage is TRBJ2-6; D possibly corresponds to TRBD1 (6 bases). Germline V gene sequence: CDR1 MRHNA, CDR2 SNTAGT. This CDR3 comprises 16 residues. Between the trimmed V and J ends, which lost 0 bases and 0 bases, there was a span of 6 bases. CDR3 in amino acids: CASSDSDSSGANVLTF. The CDR3 DNA follows: TGTGCCAGCAGTGACTCGGACAGCTCTGGGGCCAACGTCCTGACTTTC.

This chain connects TRBV5-1 to TRBJ2-1; D unresolved. Trimming removed 3 bases at V and 7 bases at J, with 8 bases between. The length of the CDR3 is 12 residues. In germline, CDR1 is SGHRS, CDR2 YFSETQ. CDR3 sequence: CASSSEKNEQFF. The DNA of the CDR3 is TGCGCCAGCAGCTCTGAGAAGAATGAGCAGTTCTTC.

The chain uses TRBV7-9 and TRBJ2-1; 9 bases match TRBD2. This CDR3 comprises 16 residues. Germline lookup yields CDR1 SEHNR and CDR2 FQNEAQ (reference sequence). Trimming at V came to 2 bases and at J to 8 bases, leaving 10 bases not matched to a gene. The CDR3 loop reads CASSLMSASGKDEQFF. CDR3 in DNA: TGTGCCAGCAGCTTAATGTCGGCTAGCGGGAAAGATGAGCAGTTCTTC.

This clone was detected once. The chain recombines TRBV25-1 with TRBJ1-6; no firm D call. The length of the CDR3 is 13 residues. Germline CDR1 MGHDK, CDR2 SYGVNS. V dropped 7 bases and J dropped 5 bases, with 9 bases sitting between them. CDR3 sequence: CASTWGDNSPLHF. The CDR3 DNA sequence: TGTGCCAGCACGTGGGGAGATAATTCACCCCTCCACTTT.

V is TRBV7-8 and J is TRBJ1-5, with unresolved D. This CDR3 region has 15 residues. Trimming removed 1 base from V and 3 bases from J, with 10 bases in between. Germline V lookup: CDR1 SGHVS, CDR2 FQNEAQ. The CDR3 here is CASSLGLSPNQPQHF. The DNA for the CDR3 is TGTGCCAGCAGCTTAGGCTTAAGCCCCAATCAGCCCCAGCATTTT.

The gene calls are TRBV7-2 and TRBJ1-3; TRBD1 might be the D (6 bases). V lost 4 bases and J 3 bases, leaving 10 bases between the germline ends. There are 14 residues in the CDR3. Germline V lookup: CDR1 SGHTA, CDR2 FQGNSA. CDR3 in DNA: TGTGCCAGCAGCTCACAGGGCTATGGAAACACCATATATTTT. It codes for CASSSQGYGNTIYF. The variable domain in full, with the rest retrieved from reference TRBV7-2 and TRBJ1-3, is GAGVSQSPSNKVTEKGKDVELRCDPISGHTALYWYRQSLGQGLEFLIYFQGNSAPDKSGLPSDRFSAERTGGSVSTLTIQRTQQEDSAVYLCASSSQGYGNTIYFGEGSWLTVV.

The chain joins TRBV27 to TRBJ2-7; 8 nucleotides match TRBD1. The CDR3 loop spans 14 amino acids. Germline CDR1 reads MNHEY; CDR2 reads SMNVEV (reference sequence). Losses at the gene ends were 3 bases for V and 5 bases for J; bases not matched to a gene: 6. The CDR3 nucleotides read TGTGCCAGCAGTTTGTGGCAGGGGGCGGACGAGCAGTACTTC. It yields the protein CASSLWQGADEQYF.

This clone was recorded once. The chain recombines TRBV5-1 with TRBJ2-5; 7 nucleotides agree with TRBD1. The CDR3 length is 14 residues. The V gene's germline CDR1 is SGHRS and CDR2 YFSETQ. The trim removed 4 bases at V and 4 bases at J, leaving 7 bases unmatched. CDR3 sequence reads: CASSPSRGPETQYF. The DNA of the CDR3 is TGCGCCAGCAGCCCTAGTAGGGGGCCAGAGACCCAGTACTTC.

The chain joins TRBV19 to TRBJ1-1; 7 bases match TRBD1. The J segment lost 2 bases and the V segment lost 5 bases, leaving 8 bases of the junction unmatched. The CDR3 has 15 amino acids. The germline CDR1 and CDR2 sequences are LNHDA and SQIVND (reference sequence). The CDR3 bases are TGTGCCAGTAGTGCCTACAGGGGAAGCAACACTGAAGCTTTCTTT. It specifies CASSAYRGSNTEAFF.

Written as DNA, the CDR3 is TGTGCCAGCAGCTCCCGTGGCTACACCTTC. This codes for CASSSRGYTF. V is TRBV11-2 and J is TRBJ1-2; no definite D call. The CDR3 consists of 10 residues. The V end was cut by 4 bases, the J end by 7 bases, with 4 bases between. CDR1 and CDR2 (germline): SGHAT, FQNNGV. Variable domain in full (rest from reference TRBV11-2 and TRBJ1-2): EAGVAQSPRYKIIEKRQSVAFWCNPISGHATLYWYQQILGQGPKLLIQFQNNGVVDDSQLPKDRFSAERLKGVDSTLKIQPAKLEDSAVYLCASSSRGYTFGSGTRLTVV.

The chain is built from TRBV5-1 and TRBJ2-3; D may be TRBD2 (5 bases). V was clipped by 1 base and J by 3 bases, with 18 bases between them. The CDR3 loop spans 17 amino acids. Germline values: CDR1 SGHRS, CDR2 YFSETQ. The CDR3 DNA follows: TGCGCCAGCAGCTTGACCGTGGGAGTAGATTTGACAGATACGCAGTATTTT. This gives the protein CASSLTVGVDLTDTQYF.

In DNA, the CDR3 is TGTGCCAGCAGCCCGGGGGGGTTAGATACGCAGTATTTT. It codes for CASSPGGLDTQYF. The chain couples TRBV7-9 to TRBJ2-3; 8 bases align to TRBD2. Looked up from germline, CDR1 is SEHNR and CDR2 is FQNEAQ (reference sequence). There are 13 residues in the CDR3. J gave up 5 bases and V 5 bases, and 3 bases lay outside the gene matches.

This chain connects TRBV11-2 to TRBJ2-3; 8 bases are a match to TRBD1. The CDR3 loop spans 15 amino acids. V shed 6 bases and J 0 bases; nucleotides not matched to a gene: 5. The germline CDR1 and CDR2 sequences are SGHAT and FQNNGV. The CDR3: CASRSGQASTDTQYF. CDR3 nucleotide sequence: TGTGCCAGCAGATCGGGACAGGCGAGCACAGATACGCAGTATTTT.

The V and J genes are TRBV11-3 and TRBJ2-7; 10 bases match TRBD2. The length of the CDR3 is 14 residues. Germline assignment: CDR1 SGHNT and CDR2 YENEEA. J was trimmed by 7 bases and V by 4 bases; bases with no gene match: 7. CDR3 region: CASSSSGSGAEQYF. DNA of the CDR3: TGTGCCAGCAGCTCTAGCGGGAGTGGTGCAGAGCAGTACTTC.

The chain uses TRBV5-6 and TRBJ2-2, with 7 bases aligning to TRBD1. With V trimmed by 0 bases and J by 0 bases, 2 bases remained unmatched. Germline V gives CDR1 SGHDT, CDR2 YYEEEE. The CDR3 contains 16 residues. The CDR3 DNA reads as TGTGCCAGCAGCTTGGAGGGGGCCCCGAACACCGGGGAGCTGTTTTTT. This codes for CASSLEGAPNTGELFF.

This chain joins TRBV9 and TRBJ2-1; 8 nucleotides line up with TRBD2. The CDR3 runs to 17 residues. Germline CDR1 and CDR2: SGDLS and YYNGEE. V was pared by 4 bases and J by 8 bases, with 17 bases of the junction left unmatched. The CDR3 spells CASSFGLAGSPRDEQFF. Here the CDR3 DNA reads TGTGCCAGCAGCTTTGGACTAGCAGGGTCCCCCCGGGATGAGCAGTTCTTC.